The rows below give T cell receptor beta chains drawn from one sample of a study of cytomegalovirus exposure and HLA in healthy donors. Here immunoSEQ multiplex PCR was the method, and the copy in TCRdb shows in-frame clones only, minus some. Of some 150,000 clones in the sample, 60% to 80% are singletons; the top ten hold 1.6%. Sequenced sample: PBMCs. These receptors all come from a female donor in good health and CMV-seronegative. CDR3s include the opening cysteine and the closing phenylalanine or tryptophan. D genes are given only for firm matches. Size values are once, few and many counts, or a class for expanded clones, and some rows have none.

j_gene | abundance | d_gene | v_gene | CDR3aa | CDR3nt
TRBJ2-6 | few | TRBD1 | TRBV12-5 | CASGQGQGASGANVLTF | TGTGCTAGTGGTCAGGGACAGGGGGCGTCTGGGGCCAACGTCCTGACTTTC
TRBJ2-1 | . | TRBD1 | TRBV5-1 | CASQTGVGGFNEQFF | TGCGCCAGCCAAACAGGGGTAGGGGGATTTAATGAGCAGTTCTTC
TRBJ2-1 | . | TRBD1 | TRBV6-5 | CASSYTRDSRYNEQFF | TGTGCCAGCAGTTACACCCGGGACAGCCGATACAATGAGCAGTTCTTC
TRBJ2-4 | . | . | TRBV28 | CASSPAVNAKNIQYF | TGTGCCAGCAGTCCTGCCGTAAATGCGAAAAACATTCAGTACTTC
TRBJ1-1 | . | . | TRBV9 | CASSVGGHPTEAFF | TGTGCCAGCAGCGTAGGGGGACACCCCACTGAAGCTTTCTTT
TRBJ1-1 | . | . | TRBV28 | CASNEDTEAFF | TGTGCCAGCAATGAGGACACTGAAGCTTTCTTT
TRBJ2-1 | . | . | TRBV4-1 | CASSLRLGNEQFF | TGCGCCAGCAGCTTGCGACTAGGGAATGAGCAGTTCTTC
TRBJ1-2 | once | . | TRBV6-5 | CASSYTGRRNYGYTF | TGTGCCAGCAGTTATACCGGGAGGAGGAATTATGGCTACACCTTC
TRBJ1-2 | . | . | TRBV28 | CASSSGTRSGYTF | TGTGCCAGCAGCTCCGGGACAAGGAGTGGCTACACCTTC
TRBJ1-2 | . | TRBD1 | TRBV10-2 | CASSEPDGAGGASNYGYTF | TGCGCCAGCAGTGAGCCTGACGGGGCAGGGGGCGCTTCTAACTATGGCTACACCTTC
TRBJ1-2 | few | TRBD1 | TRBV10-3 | CAISDGLGQGFDGYTF | TGTGCCATCAGTGATGGCCTTGGACAGGGATTCGATGGCTACACCTTC
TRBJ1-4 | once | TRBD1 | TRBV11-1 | CASSASGDRGEKLFF | TGTGCCAGCAGCGCCAGCGGGGACAGGGGTGAAAAACTGTTTTTT
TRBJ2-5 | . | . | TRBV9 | CASSVGQGWETQYF | TGTGCCAGCAGCGTAGGGCAGGGATGGGAGACCCAGTACTTC
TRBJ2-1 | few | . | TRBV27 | CASSLQSSYNEQFF | TGTGCCAGCAGTCTACAGAGCTCCTACAATGAGCAGTTCTTC
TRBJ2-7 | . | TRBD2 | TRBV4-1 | CASSLGGAGGPYEQYF | TGCGCCAGCAGCCTGGGAGGCGCGGGAGGGCCCTACGAGCAGTACTTC
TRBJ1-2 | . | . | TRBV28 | CASSQGDYGYTF | TGTGCCAGCAGTCAGGGTGACTATGGCTACACCTTC
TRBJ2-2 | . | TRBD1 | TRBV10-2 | CASSESRTGGAGELFF | TGCGCCAGCAGTGAGTCGCGAACAGGGGGTGCCGGGGAGCTGTTTTTT
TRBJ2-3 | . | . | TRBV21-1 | CASSKKREVPPQEADTQYF | TGTGCCAGCAGCAAAAAGCGGGAGGTACCCCCCCAAGAAGCAGATACGCAGTATTTT
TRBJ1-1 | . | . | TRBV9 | CASIPKPRRGWENTEAFF | TGTGCCAGCATCCCGAAACCTAGGCGGGGGTGGGAGAACACTGAAGCTTTCTTT
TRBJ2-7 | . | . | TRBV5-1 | CASSLDVQTYEQYF | TGCGCCAGCAGCTTGGATGTCCAGACCTACGAGCAGTACTTC
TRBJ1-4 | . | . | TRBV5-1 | CASSLDPRNEKLFF | TGCGCCAGCAGCTTGGACCCTAGGAATGAAAAACTGTTTTTT
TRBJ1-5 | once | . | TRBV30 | CAWGGWGFGNRPQHF | TGTGCCTGGGGGGGGTGGGGTTTCGGCAATCGGCCCCAGCATTTT
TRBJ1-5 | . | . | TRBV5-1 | CASSLGSSGAQPQHF | TGCGCCAGCAGCTTGGGTAGTTCAGGGGCGCAGCCCCAGCATTTT
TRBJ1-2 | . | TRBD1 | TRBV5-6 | CASSLDRGCYGYTF | TGTGCCAGCAGCTTGGACAGGGGCTGCTATGGCTACACCTTC
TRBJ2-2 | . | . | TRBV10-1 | CASSRIVAGELFF | TGCGCCAGCAGCAGGATTGTCGCCGGGGAGCTGTTTTTT
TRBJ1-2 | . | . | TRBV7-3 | CASSLSQRPSTF | TGTGCCAGCAGCTTAAGTCAGCGTCCCTCCACCTTC
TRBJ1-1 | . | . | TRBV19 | CASSTRVNTEAFF | TGTGCCAGTAGTACCCGGGTGAACACTGAAGCTTTCTTT
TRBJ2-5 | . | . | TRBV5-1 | CASSLVPSRGAETQYF | TGCGCCAGCAGCTTGGTCCCGTCCAGGGGCGCGGAGACCCAGTACTTC
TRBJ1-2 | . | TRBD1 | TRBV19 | CASATTLGTVYGYTF | TGTGCCAGCGCAACCACCCTCGGGACAGTCTATGGCTACACCTTC
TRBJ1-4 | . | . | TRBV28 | CASSGRTEENEKLFF | TGTGCCAGCAGCGGAAGGACTGAGGAGAATGAAAAACTGTTTTTT
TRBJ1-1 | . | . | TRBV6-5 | CASSYSWDINTEAFF | TGTGCCAGCAGTTACTCTTGGGACATTAACACTGAAGCTTTCTTT
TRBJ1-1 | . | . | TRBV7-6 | CASSSQRNTGWAEAFF | TGTGCCAGCAGCTCACAACGCAATACAGGGTGGGCTGAAGCTTTCTTT
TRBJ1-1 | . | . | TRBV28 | CASSLMRHRAFF | TGTGCCAGCAGTTTAATGCGGCATCGAGCTTTCTTT
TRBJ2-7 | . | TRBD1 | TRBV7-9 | CASSTGAAAYEQYF | TGTGCCAGCAGCACAGGGGCGGCAGCCTACGAGCAGTACTTC
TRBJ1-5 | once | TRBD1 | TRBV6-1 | CASSGSRTGTINQPQHF | TGTGCCAGCAGTGGGTCTAGGACAGGGACGATCAATCAGCCCCAGCATTTT
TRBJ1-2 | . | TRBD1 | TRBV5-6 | CASSFLQGNNYGYTF | TGTGCCAGCAGCTTTCTACAGGGGAATAACTATGGCTACACCTTC
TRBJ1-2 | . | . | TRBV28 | CASGGGWGYGYTF | TGTGCCAGCGGAGGAGGATGGGGCTATGGCTACACCTTC
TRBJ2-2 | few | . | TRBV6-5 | CASGSRRGPGELFF | TGTGCCAGCGGATCTAGAAGAGGGCCCGGGGAGCTGTTTTTT
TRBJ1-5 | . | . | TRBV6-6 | CASSSIGDNQPQHF | TGTGCCAGCAGTTCTATTGGTGACAATCAGCCCCAGCATTTT
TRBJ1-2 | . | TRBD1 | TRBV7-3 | CASSFRDRNGYTF | TGTGCCAGCAGCTTCCGGGACAGAAATGGCTACACCTTC
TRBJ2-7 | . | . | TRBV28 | CASTINTGIYEQYF | TGTGCCAGCACCATCAATACAGGGATTTACGAGCAGTACTTC
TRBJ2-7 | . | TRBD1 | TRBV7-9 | CASSQEGQGHYEQYF | TGTGCCAGCAGCCAGGAGGGACAGGGACACTACGAGCAGTACTTC
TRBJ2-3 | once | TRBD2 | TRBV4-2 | CASSEGLAGGPVDTQYF | TGTGCCAGCAGCGAAGGACTAGCGGGGGGGCCGGTAGATACGCAGTATTTT